Listed here are 11 T cell receptor beta chains from one sample, sequenced in a study of T-cell reconstitution after alpha-beta-depleted transplantation in children. Unique molecular identifiers were used to barcode this TCRbeta library. TCRdb recomputed calls from the PCR reads with MiXCR, one row per CDR3 protein. The data show some 520,000 distinct CDR3 sequences, with about 31% seen just once and more than 2% held by the top ten. Here the sequenced sample was PBMCs from the stem cell graft donor, taken from the stem cell graft. The receptors were sampled from a human donor who donated a stem cell graft to a child with aplastic anemia.

V and J are TRBV27 and TRBJ2-7; D is uncertain. Germline V gene sequence: CDR1 MNHEY, CDR2 SMNVEV (reference sequence). The CDR3 is made up of 14 amino acids. Trimming removed 6 bases at V and 3 bases at J, with 15 bases between. CDR3 amino acids: CASSPSGILYEQYF. The CDR3 nucleotides are TGTGCCAGCAGCCCGTCTGGGATTCTCTACGAGCAGTACTTC.

This clonotype has just a few counts. This chain uses TRBV5-6 with TRBJ2-7; D gene uncertain. CDR3 length: 14 amino acids. CDR1 and CDR2 (germline): SGHDT, YYEEEE. The V gene lost 0 bases and the J gene lost 0 bases, with 7 bases spanning the gap. This CDR3 is CASSLDGNSYEQYF. CDR3 bases: TGTGCCAGCAGCTTGGACGGTAACTCCTACGAGCAGTACTTC.

CDR3 amino acids: CASLTTNYNEQFF. CDR3 in DNA: TGTGCCAGTCTAACTACCAACTACAATGAGCAGTTCTTC. The rearrangement uses TRBV6-5 and TRBJ2-1; D gene ambiguous. The CDR3 contains 13 residues. Trimming removed 9 bases from V and 3 bases from J, with 12 bases in between. CDR1 MNHEY and CDR2 SVGAGI come from the germline V gene.

This clonotype was observed a handful of times. The chain combines TRBV6-2 or TRBV6-3 with TRBJ2-3; 10 nucleotides match TRBD2. Trimming took 5 bases from V and 4 from J; bases not matched to a gene: 6. The CDR3 has 15 amino acids. Germline CDR1 reads MNHEY; CDR2 reads SVGEGT. CDR3 DNA: TGTGCCAGCAGTGCGAGCGGGAGGGCTTCAGATACGCAGTATTTT. Translated, it gives CASSASGRASDTQYF.

The chain recombines TRBV6-2 or TRBV6-3 with TRBJ1-2, with 7 nucleotides matching TRBD1. Germline CDR1 reads MNHEY; CDR2 reads SVGEGT. J lost 1 base, V lost 2 bases, and 7 bases had no gene match. This CDR3 region has 16 residues. The chain's CDR3 is CASSYPQGQLNYGYTF. The DNA for the CDR3 is TGTGCCAGCAGTTACCCTCAGGGACAGCTTAACTATGGCTACACCTTC.

The V gene is TRBV28, the J gene TRBJ1-1; TRBD1 is a possible D gene (5 bases). Germline CDR1 reads MDHEN; CDR2 reads SYDVKM. The CDR3 spans 12 residues. V lost 6 bases and J lost 7, with 12 bases in between. The CDR3 nucleotides are TGTGCCAGCAGACTCGGGACTTATGAAGCTTTCTTT. Translating it yields CASRLGTYEAFF.

The V gene is TRBV19, the J gene TRBJ1-1; D gene ambiguous. The CDR3 spans 15 residues. V was trimmed by 4 bases and J by 4 bases, leaving 16 bases between them. Germline CDR1 and CDR2: LNHDA and SQIVND (reference sequence). The CDR3 DNA sequence: TGTGCCAGTAGTAAAACCGGGGTGATAGGCACTGAAGCTTTCTTT. This encodes CASSKTGVIGTEAFF.

The rearrangement links TRBV29-1 to TRBJ2-1; TRBD2 matches 8 bases. V was pared by 4 bases and J by 0 bases, with 8 bases of the junction left unmatched. The CDR3 consists of 16 residues. Germline CDR1 and CDR2: SQVTM and ANQGSEA. As DNA, the CDR3 is TGCAGCGTTGGTGCCGGGAGGGATCTCTCCTACAATGAGCAGTTCTTC. Translated: CSVGAGRDLSYNEQFF.

This chain uses TRBV10-3 with TRBJ2-1; tentative D call: TRBD1 (5 bases). V was cut by 4 bases and J by 8 bases, with 15 bases left in between. The germline V gene has CDR1 ENHRY and CDR2 SYGVKD. This CDR3 has 14 amino acids. The DNA of the CDR3 is TGTGCCATCAGTGTTGGGGCGACTCCCGATGAGCAGTTCTTC. It translates to CAISVGATPDEQFF.

This sequence joins TRBV4-2 and TRBJ1-2; perhaps TRBD1 as D (6 bases). CDR3 length equals 16 residues. The germline gives CDR1 LGHNA, CDR2 YNFKEQ. V lost 2 bases and J 3 bases, leaving 16 bases between the germline ends. The CDR3 spells CASSQTALQGHYGYTF. Written as DNA, the CDR3 is TGTGCCAGCAGCCAAACGGCGTTACAGGGTCACTATGGCTACACCTTC.

This clonotype was picked up a small number of times. This chain uses TRBV20-1 with TRBJ2-1; 10 positions match TRBD2. The CDR3 runs to 16 residues. J was trimmed by 4 bases and V by 3 bases; bases with no gene match: 9. The germline V gene has CDR1 DFQATT and CDR2 SNEGSKA (reference sequence). This CDR3 is CSARSGLAARYNEQFF. For the CDR3, the DNA is TGCAGTGCTAGGTCCGGACTAGCGGCCCGGTACAATGAGCAGTTCTTC.